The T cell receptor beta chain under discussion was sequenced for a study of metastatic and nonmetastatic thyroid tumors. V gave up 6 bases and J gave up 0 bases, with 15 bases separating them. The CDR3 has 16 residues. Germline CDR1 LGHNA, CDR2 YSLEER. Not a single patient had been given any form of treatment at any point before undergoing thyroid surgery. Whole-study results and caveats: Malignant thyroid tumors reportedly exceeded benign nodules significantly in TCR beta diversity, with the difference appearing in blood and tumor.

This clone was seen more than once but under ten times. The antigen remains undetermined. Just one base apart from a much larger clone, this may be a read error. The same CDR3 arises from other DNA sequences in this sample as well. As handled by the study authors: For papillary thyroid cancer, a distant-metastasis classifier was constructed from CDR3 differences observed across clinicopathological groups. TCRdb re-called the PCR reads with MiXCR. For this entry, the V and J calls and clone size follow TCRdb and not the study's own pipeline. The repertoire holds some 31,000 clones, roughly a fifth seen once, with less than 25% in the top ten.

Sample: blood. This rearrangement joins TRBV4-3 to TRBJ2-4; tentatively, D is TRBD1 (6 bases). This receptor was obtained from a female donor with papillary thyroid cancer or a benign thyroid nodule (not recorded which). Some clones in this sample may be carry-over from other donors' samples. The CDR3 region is CASSPSWGQAKNIQYF. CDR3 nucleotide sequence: TGCGCCAGCAGTCCATCCTGGGGGCAAGCCAAAAACATTCAGTACTTC.